This T cell receptor beta chain was found in a study of cytomegalovirus exposure and HLA in healthy donors. As concerns this clone: The antigen is unknown.

PCR involved 60 Vbeta and 13 Jbeta primers. Assay used: immunoSEQ multiplex PCR; TCRdb lists only in-frame clones, some missing. The sample contains about 180,000 clones, about 82% of which appear only once. Study results and limitations: Segments of the TCR beta V type were, in most cases, productive about 90% or about 30% of the time in an earlier analysis. Accurate prediction of most subjects' HLA-A and HLA-B alleles from TCR beta sequences was reported. Altogether, more than 150 TCR beta chains were recorded as cytomegalovirus-associated.

Germline assignment: CDR1 MNHEY and CDR2 SVGAGI. Trimming took 6 bases from V and 1 from J; bases not matched to a gene: 3. The CDR3 is made up of 15 amino acids. The chain uses TRBV6-5 and TRBJ2-3; 11 bases match TRBD2. This TCR was sampled from a woman between 25 and 40 years old in good health and CMV-seronegative. The sample comprised PBMCs. The CDR3 DNA reads TGTGCCAGCAGCCTACTAGCGGGGGGCACAGATACGCAGTATTTT. This gives the protein CASSLLAGGTDTQYF.